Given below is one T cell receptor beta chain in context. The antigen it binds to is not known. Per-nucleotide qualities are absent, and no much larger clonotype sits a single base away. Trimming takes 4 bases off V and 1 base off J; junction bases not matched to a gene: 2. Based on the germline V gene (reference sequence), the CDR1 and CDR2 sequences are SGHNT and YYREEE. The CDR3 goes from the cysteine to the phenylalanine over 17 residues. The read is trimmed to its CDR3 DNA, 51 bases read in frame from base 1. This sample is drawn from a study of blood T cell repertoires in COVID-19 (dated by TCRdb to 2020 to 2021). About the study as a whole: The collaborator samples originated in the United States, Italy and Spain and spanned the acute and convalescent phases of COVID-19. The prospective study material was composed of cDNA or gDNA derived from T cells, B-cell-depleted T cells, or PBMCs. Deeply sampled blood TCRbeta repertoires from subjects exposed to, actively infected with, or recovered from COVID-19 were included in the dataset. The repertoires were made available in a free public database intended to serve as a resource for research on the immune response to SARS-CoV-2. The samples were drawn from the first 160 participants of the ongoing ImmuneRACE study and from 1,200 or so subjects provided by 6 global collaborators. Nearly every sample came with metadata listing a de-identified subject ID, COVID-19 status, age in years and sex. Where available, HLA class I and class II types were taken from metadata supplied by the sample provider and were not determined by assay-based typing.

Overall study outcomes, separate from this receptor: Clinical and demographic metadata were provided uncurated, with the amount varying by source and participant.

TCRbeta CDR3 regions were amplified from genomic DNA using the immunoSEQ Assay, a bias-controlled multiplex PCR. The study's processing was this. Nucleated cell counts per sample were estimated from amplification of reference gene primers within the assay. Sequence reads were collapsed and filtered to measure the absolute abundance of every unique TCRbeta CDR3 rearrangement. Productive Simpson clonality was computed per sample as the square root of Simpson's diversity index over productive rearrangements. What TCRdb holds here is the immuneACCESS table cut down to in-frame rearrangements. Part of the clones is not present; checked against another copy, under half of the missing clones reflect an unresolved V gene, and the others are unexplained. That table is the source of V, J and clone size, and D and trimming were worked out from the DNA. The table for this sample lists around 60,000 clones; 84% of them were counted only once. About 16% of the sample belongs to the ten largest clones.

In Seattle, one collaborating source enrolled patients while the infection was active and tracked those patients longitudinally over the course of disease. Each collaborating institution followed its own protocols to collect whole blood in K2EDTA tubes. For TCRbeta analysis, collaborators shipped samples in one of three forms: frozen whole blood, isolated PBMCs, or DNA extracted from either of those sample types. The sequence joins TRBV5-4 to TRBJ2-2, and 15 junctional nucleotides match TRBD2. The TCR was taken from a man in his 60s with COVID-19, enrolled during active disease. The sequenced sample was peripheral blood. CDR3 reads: CASSKGLAGGNTGELFF. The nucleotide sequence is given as TGTGCCAGCAGCAAGGGACTAGCGGGAGGGAACACCGGGGAGCTGTTTTTT.